The 24 T cell receptor beta chains given below trace back to one sample, sequenced in a study of cytomegalovirus exposure and HLA in healthy donors. The PCR employed 60 Vbeta primers together with 13 Jbeta primers. Sequencing was performed with immunoSEQ multiplex PCR; in TCRdb, only in-frame clones are kept and a portion is missing. The table records some 100,000 clones, 65% to 90% of them present only once. Sequencing was carried out using PBMCs. These receptors all come from a woman younger than 35 in good health and CMV-seronegative.

The chain joins TRBV14 to TRBJ2-1; 10 nucleotides match TRBD2. CDR3 length: 13 amino acids. V dropped 2 bases and J dropped 10; count of bases not matched to a gene: 2. The germline V gene has CDR1 SGHDN and CDR2 FVKESK. The CDR3 loop reads CASSQKLAGEQFF. Here the CDR3 DNA reads TGTGCCAGCAGCCAAAAACTAGCGGGGGAGCAGTTCTTC.

This chain joins TRBV4-3 and TRBJ2-3; 15 bases align to TRBD2. The CDR3 sequence is 19 residues long. Germline CDR1 is LGHNA and CDR2 is YSLEER. Trimming took 4 bases from V and 2 from J; bases not matched to a gene: 10. CDR3 protein: CASSRSRTSGGGLTDTQYF. CDR3 sequence (DNA): TGCGCCAGCAGCCGGAGCCGGACTAGCGGGGGGGGACTCACAGATACGCAGTATTTT.

In its sample, this clone was seen once. The chain employs TRBV28 and TRBJ2-7; no reliable D call. Trimming cost V 3 bases and J 2 bases, with 2 bases left between them. The germline V gene encodes CDR1 MDHEN and CDR2 SYDVKM. The CDR3 sequence is 11 residues long. The CDR3 reads CASSFTYEQYF. DNA of the CDR3: TGTGCCAGCAGTTTTACCTACGAGCAGTACTTC.

The chain couples TRBV9 to TRBJ2-3; perhaps TRBD2 as D (5 bases). The CDR3 runs 15 residues. The germline V gene encodes CDR1 SGDLS and CDR2 YYNGEE. V gave up 0 bases and J gave up 4 bases, with 12 bases separating them. For the CDR3, the DNA is TGTGCCAGCAGCGTAGTGGGAGTCTTCGCAGATACGCAGTATTTT. As protein: CASSVVGVFADTQYF. The full variable domain, with the rest looked up from reference TRBV9 and TRBJ2-3, is DSGVTQTPKHLITATGQRVTLRCSPRSGDLSVYWYQQSLDQGLQFLIQYYNGEERAKGNILERFSAQQFPDLHSELNLSSLELGDSALYFCASSVVGVFADTQYFGPGTRLTVL.

The chain uses TRBV6-1 and TRBJ1-2, with 10 bases lining up with TRBD1. CDR1 and CDR2 from the germline V gene are MNHNS and SASEGT. V was clipped by 6 bases and J by 7 bases; unmatched bases: 5. The CDR3 sequence is 13 residues long. The CDR3 nucleotides read TGTGCCAGCAGCCACGGGACAGGGGTTGGCTACACCTTC. Translation gives CASSHGTGVGYTF.

The rearrangement uses TRBV7-2 and TRBJ2-4; D gene ambiguous. The CDR3 consists of 15 residues. Deletions cut 5 bases from V and 3 bases from J, with 14 bases between. Per the germline V gene, CDR1 is SGHTA and CDR2 is FQGNSA. The CDR3 reads CASSQTPRGKNIQYF. The CDR3 DNA sequence: TGTGCCAGCAGCCAAACCCCCCGCGGCAAAAACATTCAGTACTTC.

The chain combines TRBV29-1 with TRBJ2-3; possibly TRBD2 for D (5 bases). V lost 4 bases to trimming and J lost 6 bases, with 17 bases between them. Germline V CDR1 and CDR2: SQVTM, ANQGSEA. The CDR3 has 14 residues. The CDR3 loop is CSVAGYEGSDTQYF. Written as DNA, the CDR3 is TGCAGCGTTGCTGGCTATGAGGGCTCGGATACGCAGTATTTT.

The genes are TRBV7-2 and TRBJ2-5; TRBD2 matches 7 bases. The trim removed 10 bases at V and 2 bases at J, leaving 7 bases unmatched. Germline CDR1 SGHTA, CDR2 FQGNSA. This CDR3 contains 13 residues. The CDR3 DNA reads as TGTGCCACCTCGGAAGCGGGACAAGAGACCCAGTACTTC. It codes for CATSEAGQETQYF.

This clone was observed once. The chain couples TRBV5-1 to TRBJ2-5, with TRBD2 as a possible D gene (5 bases). CDR1 is SGHRS and CDR2 is YFSETQ in the germline V gene. V was shortened by 0 bases and J by 5 bases, with 14 bases between the two germline ends. The CDR3 contains 15 residues. The CDR3 DNA is TGCGCCAGCAGCTTGGGGGCGGGTCCGGGCGAGACCCAGTACTTC. This translates into CASSLGAGPGETQYF.

The chain uses TRBV19 and TRBJ2-1, with TRBD2 matching over 9 bases. Germline-derived CDR1 and CDR2 are LNHDA and SQIVND (reference sequence). The CDR3 consists of 15 residues. The ends lost 9 bases at V and 9 bases at J; junction bases unmatched: 15. The CDR3 region is CASLPIAGDISEQFF. CDR3 in DNA: TGTGCCAGCCTACCTATAGCGGGAGACATCAGTGAGCAGTTCTTC. Full variable domain (missing parts from reference TRBV19 and TRBJ2-1): DGGITQSPKYLFRKEGQNVTLSCEQNLNHDAMYWYRQDPGQGLRLIYYSQIVNDFQKGDIAEGYSVSREKKESFPLTVTSAQKNPTAFYLCASLPIAGDISEQFFGPGTRLTVL.

About this clone: The limits of the CDR3 on the DNA are not certain, so only TCRdb's listed CDR3 is given. The chain is built from TRBV5-1 and TRBJ1-2; the tabulated D call, TRBD1, remains unverified against the DNA. The CDR3 region is 15 residues in length, termini included. Looked up from germline, CDR1 is SGHRS and CDR2 is YFSETQ. The CDR3 protein is CASSWGTGNNYGYAF.

This rearrangement joins TRBV7-6 to TRBJ2-2; D is undetermined. The germline V and J ends were trimmed by 10 bases and 1 base, with 10 bases remaining between them. CDR3 length: 13 amino acids. Germline values: CDR1 SGHVS, CDR2 FNYEAQ. The CDR3 is CATSLLNTGELFF. The CDR3, as DNA: TGTGCCACCTCCCTCCTGAACACCGGGGAGCTGTTTTTT.

The rearrangement uses TRBV5-1 and TRBJ2-1; 9 positions agree with TRBD1. Germline V gene lookup returns CDR1 SGHRS and CDR2 YFSETQ. J was trimmed by 5 bases and V by 1 base; bases with no gene match: 4. The CDR3 contains 15 residues. DNA of the CDR3: TGCGCCAGCAGCTTGTGGACAGGGGCAAACAATGAGCAGTTCTTC. Translation: CASSLWTGANNEQFF.

This chain connects TRBV6-1 to TRBJ1-2; tentative D call: TRBD1 (5 bases). Germline-derived CDR1 and CDR2 are MNHNS and SASEGT. V lost 6 bases, J lost 4 bases, and 18 bases lay in between. CDR3 length: 15 amino acids. CDR3: CASRPGVGESYGYTF. As DNA, the CDR3 is TGTGCCAGCAGGCCGGGGGTGGGGGAGAGCTATGGCTACACCTTC.

V and J are TRBV7-3 and TRBJ2-3, with 7 nucleotides matching TRBD2. From germline, CDR1 is SGHTA and CDR2 FQGTGA. This CDR3 is 15 amino acids long. With 2 bases clipped from V and 5 bases from J, the junction kept 7 bases outside the gene matches. The CDR3 nucleotides are TGTGCCAGCAGCTTAGACGGGAGGATTCGAGATACGCAGTATTTT. This encodes CASSLDGRIRDTQYF. The entire variable domain, with the rest obtained from reference TRBV7-3 and TRBJ2-3, is as follows: GAGVSQTPSNKVTEKGKYVELRCDPISGHTALYWYRQSLGQGPEFLIYFQGTGAADDSGLPNDRFFAVRPEGSVSTLKIQRTERGDSAVYLCASSLDGRIRDTQYFGPGTRLTVL.

This clone showed up just once. The rearrangement uses TRBV18 and TRBJ2-1, with D perhaps matching TRBD2 (7 bases). V gave up 2 bases and J gave up 2 bases, with 19 bases separating them. The V gene's germline CDR1 is KGHSH and CDR2 LQKENI. The CDR3 totals 18 residues. CDR3 region: CASSPYHEGGRAYNEQFF. CDR3 DNA sequence: TGTGCCAGCTCACCATATCACGAGGGGGGGCGCGCCTACAATGAGCAGTTCTTC.

This chain connects TRBV6-5 to TRBJ1-1; unclear D gene. Trimming stripped 4 bases from V and 1 base from J, with 13 bases between. Germline CDR1 MNHEY, CDR2 SVGAGI. The CDR3 is 15 residues long. The CDR3 loop is CASSWYRSTNTEAFF. Here the CDR3 DNA reads TGTGCCAGCAGTTGGTACAGATCGACGAACACTGAAGCTTTCTTT.

The chain carries TRBV27 and TRBJ2-7, with a weak D call TRBD2 (6 bases). Trimming left V 2 bases short and J 2 bases short, with 10 bases between. The CDR3 is 14 amino acids. CDR1 and CDR2 (germline): MNHEY, SMNVEV (reference sequence). For the CDR3, the DNA is TGTGCCAGCAGTTTAGGGGGGAGAGCCTACGAGCAGTACTTC. Translated, it gives CASSLGGRAYEQYF.

The rearrangement links TRBV15 to TRBJ2-5; D may be TRBD1 (6 bases). Between the trimmed V and J ends, which lost 0 bases and 5 bases, there was a span of 13 bases. The CDR3 spans 15 residues. Germline-derived CDR1 and CDR2 are LNHNV and YYDKDF (reference sequence). CDR3 loop: CATSRENREIETQYF. DNA of the CDR3: TGTGCCACCAGCAGAGAGAACAGGGAAATCGAGACCCAGTACTTC.

The V gene is TRBV25-1, the J gene TRBJ1-1, with TRBD1 matching 7 bases. V lost 4 bases, J lost 5 bases, and 4 bases stayed unmatched. The germline V gene has CDR1 MGHDK and CDR2 SYGVNS. The length of the CDR3 is 13 residues. CDR3 nucleotide sequence: TGTGCCAGCAGTGCAGGGGGATGGACTGAAGCTTTCTTT. It is translated as CASSAGGWTEAFF.

V usage is TRBV5-4 and J usage is TRBJ2-6; no definite D call. Germline V gene data show CDR1 as SGHNT and CDR2 as YYREEE (reference sequence). The CDR3 is made up of 16 amino acids. Trimming removed 5 bases from V and 0 bases from J, with 12 bases in between. CDR3 DNA: TGTGCCAGCAGTCGCCTGTCGGGCTCTGGGGCCAACGTCCTGACTTTC. Its translation: CASSRLSGSGANVLTF.

This rearrangement joins TRBV19 to TRBJ2-1, with D perhaps matching TRBD2 (6 bases). Germline V CDR1 and CDR2: LNHDA, SQIVND (reference sequence). This CDR3 contains 16 residues. Trimming removed 4 bases from V and 4 bases from J, with 17 bases in between. In DNA form, the CDR3 reads TGTGCCAGTAGTAATCGGGCCGGGAGCCGATACAATGAGCAGTTCTTC. Translated, it gives CASSNRAGSRYNEQFF. Looking up the rest from reference TRBV19 and TRBJ2-1 gives the full variable domain: DGGITQSPKYLFRKEGQNVTLSCEQNLNHDAMYWYRQDPGQGLRLIYYSQIVNDFQKGDIAEGYSVSREKKESFPLTVTSAQKNPTAFYLCASSNRAGSRYNEQFFGPGTRLTVL.

The chain couples TRBV7-3 to TRBJ2-1; 9 positions agree with TRBD2. The CDR3 contains 14 residues. Germline loops: CDR1 SGHTA, CDR2 FQGTGA. J lost 8 bases, V lost 4 bases, and 6 bases had no gene match. CDR3 sequence (DNA): TGTGCCAGCAGCTCCGCGGGGGGGCTGGATGAGCAGTTCTTC. It translates to CASSSAGGLDEQFF.

The chain combines TRBV7-2 with TRBJ2-1, with TRBD2 matching over 8 bases. The ends lost 6 bases at V and 9 bases at J; junction bases unmatched: 10. CDR1 and CDR2 (germline): SGHTA, FQGNSA. The CDR3 covers 14 residues. The CDR3 loop is CASRQAGDVSEQFF. DNA for the CDR3: TGTGCCAGCAGGCAAGCGGGGGACGTTTCTGAGCAGTTCTTC.